These T cell receptor beta chains were read from a single sample in a study of T cells after yellow fever vaccination. TCRdb re-called the 5' RACE reads through MiXCR, storing one row per CDR3 protein. The profile shows 550,000 to 750,000 distinct CDR3 sequences, around an eighth of them singletons. The sequences come from PBMCs, collected on the day of the yellow fever booster vaccination. These receptors came from a young man who received the YFV17D yellow fever vaccine. Each CDR3 is given with its conserved first and last residue. The D gene is left open where the match is weak. Clone size is stated in some rows and not others, as once, few, many or a class when expanded.

TRBJ1-5	-	13	TRBV10-1	few	CASSGGPNQPQHF	TGCGCCAGCAGTGGGGGCCCGAATCAGCCCCAGCATTTT
TRBJ1-6	TRBD1	14	TRBV12-3/TRBV12-4	few	CASRQGQINSPLHF	TGTGCCAGCAGGCAGGGACAGATTAATTCACCCCTCCACTTT
TRBJ2-1	-	17	TRBV4-3	-	CASSQGLSVSSYNEQFF	TGCGCCAGCAGCCAAGGACTGTCGGTGAGCTCCTACAATGAGCAGTTCTTC
TRBJ2-7	-	11	TRBV6-5	few	CASSSVDEQYF	TGTGCCAGCAGTTCCGTCGACGAGCAGTACTTC
TRBJ2-3	TRBD2	16	TRBV7-2	few	CASSLAISGVRDTQYF	TGTGCCAGCAGCTTAGCGATCAGCGGGGTGCGTGATACGCAGTATTTT
TRBJ1-1	-	17	TRBV12-3/TRBV12-4	many	CASSLAYRAPTLTEAFF	TGTGCCAGCAGTTTAGCGTACAGGGCACCGACCCTCACTGAAGCTTTCTTT
TRBJ2-5	-	17	TRBV7-2	few	CASSLRGPIRGAETQYF	TGTGCCAGCAGCTTAAGGGGACCAATTCGAGGCGCAGAGACCCAGTACTTC
TRBJ2-1	-	15	TRBV29-1	few	CSVGSIAAPGSEQFF	TGCAGCGTGGGCTCAATAGCGGCCCCCGGGAGTGAGCAGTTCTTC
TRBJ2-2	TRBD2	16	TRBV7-9	few	CASSAGLAMNTGELFF	TGTGCCAGCAGCGCAGGACTAGCGATGAACACCGGGGAGCTGTTTTTT
TRBJ1-1	TRBD1	14	TRBV6-5	few	CASSSRQGPLEAFF	TGTGCCAGCAGTTCACGACAGGGACCACTTGAAGCTTTCTTT
TRBJ2-1	TRBD2	14	TRBV20-1	few	CSASSGSRYNEQFF	TGCAGTGCTTCTAGCGGGAGTAGGTACAATGAGCAGTTCTTC
TRBJ1-2	-	13	TRBV27	-	CASSLRGYGGYTF	TGTGCCAGCAGTTTAAGGGGGTATGGTGGCTACACCTTC
TRBJ2-5	TRBD2	18	TRBV11-2	-	CASSHRGPTSGRMETQYF	TGTGCCAGCAGCCACCGGGGGCCTACTAGCGGGAGGATGGAGACCCAGTACTTC
TRBJ2-5	-	14	TRBV9	few	CASSVGQSQETQYF	TGTGCCAGCAGCGTAGGGCAGAGCCAAGAGACCCAGTACTTC
TRBJ1-6	TRBD1	15	TRBV20-1	few	CSAHRGGREVPPLHF	TGCAGTGCCCACCGAGGGGGCAGGGAGGTACCACCCCTCCACTTT
TRBJ2-1	-	15	TRBV10-3	-	CAISEGGGSYNEQFF	TGTGCCATCAGTGAAGGGGGTGGCTCCTACAATGAGCAGTTCTTC
TRBJ2-7	-	14	TRBV20-1	-	CSARPGLPSYEQYF	TGCAGTGCTAGACCGGGACTCCCGTCCTACGAGCAGTACTTC
TRBJ2-3	-	15	TRBV24-1	-	CATSDSSTSTDTQYF	TGTGCCACCAGTGATTCCTCTACAAGCACAGATACGCAGTATTTT
TRBJ2-3	TRBD2	15	TRBV12-3/TRBV12-4	few	CASGKTSGRTDTQYF	TGTGCCAGCGGTAAGACTAGCGGGAGAACAGATACGCAGTATTTT
TRBJ2-5	TRBD1	14	TRBV20-1	-	CSARAGTGPKTQYF	TGCAGTGCTAGAGCCGGGACAGGGCCCAAGACCCAGTACTTC
TRBJ2-7	TRBD2	16	TRBV11-3	few	CASSPGTSGSHYEQYF	TGTGCCAGCAGCCCAGGGACTAGCGGGAGTCACTACGAGCAGTACTTC
TRBJ1-2	-	16	TRBV24-1	few	CATSDPKPGTVDGYTF	TGTGCCACCAGTGACCCTAAGCCCGGGACGGTCGATGGCTACACCTTC
TRBJ2-2	-	16	TRBV5-1	-	CASSPRRAENTGELFF	TGCGCCAGCAGCCCCCGACGAGCGGAGAACACCGGGGAGCTGTTTTTT
TRBJ2-3	-	13	TRBV3-1	few	CASSQREQDTQYF	TGTGCCAGCAGCCAACGGGAGCAAGATACGCAGTATTTT
TRBJ2-6	-	16	TRBV3-1	few	CASSQKGAGGANVLTF	TGTGCCAGCAGCCAGAAGGGCGCGGGGGGGGCCAACGTCCTGACTTTC
TRBJ2-1	TRBD2	19	TRBV20-1	-	CSARGRHSGNSYSYNEQFF	TGCAGTGCTAGAGGAAGGCATAGCGGGAATTCTTACTCCTACAATGAGCAGTTCTTC
TRBJ2-5	-	14	TRBV19	once	CASSIGGYQDTQYF	TGTGCCAGTAGTATTGGGGGATATCAAGATACCCAGTACTTC
TRBJ2-3	TRBD1	15	TRBV12-5	-	CASGFGQGRQDTQYF	TGTGCTAGTGGCTTCGGACAGGGGAGGCAAGATACGCAGTATTTT
TRBJ2-1	-	16	TRBV6-1	-	CASTDNRRRSYNEQFF	TGTGCCAGCACCGACAACCGACGCCGCTCCTACAATGAGCAGTTCTTC
TRBJ2-7	TRBD2	16	TRBV20-1	few	CSARDSRTSEPYEQYF	TGCAGTGCTAGAGATAGTAGGACTAGCGAGCCCTACGAGCAGTACTTC
TRBJ2-1	TRBD2	17	TRBV4-1	few	CASSQELLQRETWEQFF	TGCGCCAGCAGCCAAGAGCTACTGCAGCGGGAGACTTGGGAGCAGTTCTTC
TRBJ1-1	-	14	TRBV28	-	CASSLPDRTPEAFF	TGTGCCAGCAGTTTACCCGACAGAACCCCTGAAGCTTTCTTT
TRBJ1-1	-	15	TRBV7-6	-	CASSMDVTWGTEAFF	TGTGCCAGCAGCATGGACGTTACTTGGGGGACTGAAGCTTTCTTT
TRBJ2-3	-	14	TRBV5-1	many	CASSSGPSPDTQYF	TGCGCCAGCAGCTCCGGACCGTCTCCAGATACGCAGTATTTT
TRBJ2-1	-	16	TRBV27	few	CASTPVWLPRGGEQFF	TGTGCCAGCACACCTGTTTGGCTACCCAGAGGAGGGGAGCAGTTCTTC
TRBJ2-5	-	16	TRBV20-1	-	CSARDSSPGRQETQYF	TGCAGTGCTAGAGATAGTAGCCCCGGGCGGCAAGAGACCCAGTACTTC
TRBJ1-1	-	13	TRBV28	-	CASTRIVGTEAFF	TGTGCCAGCACCCGTATCGTCGGCACTGAAGCTTTCTTT